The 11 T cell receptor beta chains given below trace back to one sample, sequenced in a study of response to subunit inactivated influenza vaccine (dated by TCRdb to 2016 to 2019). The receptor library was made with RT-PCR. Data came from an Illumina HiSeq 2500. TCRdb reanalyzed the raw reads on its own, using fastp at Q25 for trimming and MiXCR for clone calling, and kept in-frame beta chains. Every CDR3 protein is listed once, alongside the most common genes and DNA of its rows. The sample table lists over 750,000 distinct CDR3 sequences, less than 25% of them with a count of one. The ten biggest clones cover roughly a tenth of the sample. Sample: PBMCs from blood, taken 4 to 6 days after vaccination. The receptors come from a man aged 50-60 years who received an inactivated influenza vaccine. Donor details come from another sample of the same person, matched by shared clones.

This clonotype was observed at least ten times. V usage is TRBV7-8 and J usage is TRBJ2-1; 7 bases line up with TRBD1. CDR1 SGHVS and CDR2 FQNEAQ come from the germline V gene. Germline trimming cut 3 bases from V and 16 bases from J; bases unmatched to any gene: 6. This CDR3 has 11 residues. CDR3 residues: CASSFGTAPFF. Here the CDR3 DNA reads TGTGCCAGCAGCTTCGGGACAGCGCCCTTCTTC.

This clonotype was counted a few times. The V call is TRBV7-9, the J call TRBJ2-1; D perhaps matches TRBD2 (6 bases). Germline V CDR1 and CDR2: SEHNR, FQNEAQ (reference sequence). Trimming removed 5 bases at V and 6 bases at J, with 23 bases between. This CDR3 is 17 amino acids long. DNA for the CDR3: TGTGCCAGCAGCCCCCCGGCGGGATACGCCCGATTCAATGAGCAGTTCTTC. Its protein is CASSPPAGYARFNEQFF.

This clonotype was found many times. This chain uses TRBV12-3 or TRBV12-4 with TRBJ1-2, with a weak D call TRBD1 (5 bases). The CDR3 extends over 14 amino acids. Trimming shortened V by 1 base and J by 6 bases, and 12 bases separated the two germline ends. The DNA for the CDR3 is TGTGCCAGCAGTTTAGGGGCCAGGGTAGATGGCTACACCTTC. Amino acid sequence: CASSLGARVDGYTF.

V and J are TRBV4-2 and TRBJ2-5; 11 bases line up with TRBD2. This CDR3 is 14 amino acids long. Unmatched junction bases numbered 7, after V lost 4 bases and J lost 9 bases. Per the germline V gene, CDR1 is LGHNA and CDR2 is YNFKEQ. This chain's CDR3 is CASSRGTSGIPQYF. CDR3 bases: TGTGCCAGCAGCCGCGGGACTAGCGGTATCCCCCAGTACTTC.

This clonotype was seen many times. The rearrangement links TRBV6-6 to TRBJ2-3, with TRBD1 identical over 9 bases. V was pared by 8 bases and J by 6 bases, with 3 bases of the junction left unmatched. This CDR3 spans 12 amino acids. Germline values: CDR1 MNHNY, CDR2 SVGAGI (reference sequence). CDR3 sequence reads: CASGTGWDTQYF. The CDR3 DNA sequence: TGTGCCAGCGGGACAGGGTGGGATACGCAGTATTTT.

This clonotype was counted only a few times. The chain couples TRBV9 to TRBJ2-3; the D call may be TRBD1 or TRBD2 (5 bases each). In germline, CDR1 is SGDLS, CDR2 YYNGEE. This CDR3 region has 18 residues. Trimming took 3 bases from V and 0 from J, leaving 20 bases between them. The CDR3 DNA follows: TGTGCCAGCAGCGAAACCACCGGGACCGATCTTAGCACAGATACGCAGTATTTT. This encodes CASSETTGTDLSTDTQYF.

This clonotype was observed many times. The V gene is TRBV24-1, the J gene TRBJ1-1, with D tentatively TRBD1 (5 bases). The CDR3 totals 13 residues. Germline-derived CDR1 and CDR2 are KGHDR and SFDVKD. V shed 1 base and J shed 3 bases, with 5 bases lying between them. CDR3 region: CATSDLGDTEAFF. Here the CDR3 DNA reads TGTGCCACCAGTGATTTAGGGGACACTGAAGCTTTCTTT.

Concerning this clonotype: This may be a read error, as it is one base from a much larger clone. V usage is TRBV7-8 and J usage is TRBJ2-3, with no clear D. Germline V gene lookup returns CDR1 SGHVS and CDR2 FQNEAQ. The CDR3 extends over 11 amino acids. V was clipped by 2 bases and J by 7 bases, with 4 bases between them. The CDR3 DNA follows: TGTGCCAGCAGCTTAAAACATACGCAGTATTTT. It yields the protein CASSLKHTQYF.

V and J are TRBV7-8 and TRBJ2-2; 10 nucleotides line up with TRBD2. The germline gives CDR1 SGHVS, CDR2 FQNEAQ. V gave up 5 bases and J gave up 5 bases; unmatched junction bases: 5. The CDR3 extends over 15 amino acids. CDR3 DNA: TGTGCCAGCAGCAAAAAGCGGGGGGGAACCGGGGAGCTGTTTTTT. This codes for CASSKKRGGTGELFF.

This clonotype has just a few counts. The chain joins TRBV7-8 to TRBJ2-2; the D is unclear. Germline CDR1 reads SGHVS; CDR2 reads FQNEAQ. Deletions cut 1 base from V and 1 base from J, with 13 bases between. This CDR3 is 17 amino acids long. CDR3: CASSLDFFSLNTGELFF. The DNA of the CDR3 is TGTGCCAGCAGCTTAGATTTTTTTAGTTTGAACACCGGGGAGCTGTTTTTT. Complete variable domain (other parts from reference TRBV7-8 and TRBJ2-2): GAGVSQSPRYKVAKRGQDVALRCDPISGHVSLFWYQQALGQGPEFLTYFQNEAQLDKSGLPSDRFFAERPEGSVSTLKIQRTQQEDSAVYLCASSLDFFSLNTGELFFGEGSRLTVL.

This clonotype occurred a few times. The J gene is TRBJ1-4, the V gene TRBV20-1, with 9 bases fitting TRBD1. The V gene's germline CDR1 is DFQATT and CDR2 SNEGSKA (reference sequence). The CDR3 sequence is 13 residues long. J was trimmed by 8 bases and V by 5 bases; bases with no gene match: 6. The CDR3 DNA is TGCAGTGCTCCGGGACAGGGCTACGAAAAACTGTTTTTT. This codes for CSAPGQGYEKLFF.